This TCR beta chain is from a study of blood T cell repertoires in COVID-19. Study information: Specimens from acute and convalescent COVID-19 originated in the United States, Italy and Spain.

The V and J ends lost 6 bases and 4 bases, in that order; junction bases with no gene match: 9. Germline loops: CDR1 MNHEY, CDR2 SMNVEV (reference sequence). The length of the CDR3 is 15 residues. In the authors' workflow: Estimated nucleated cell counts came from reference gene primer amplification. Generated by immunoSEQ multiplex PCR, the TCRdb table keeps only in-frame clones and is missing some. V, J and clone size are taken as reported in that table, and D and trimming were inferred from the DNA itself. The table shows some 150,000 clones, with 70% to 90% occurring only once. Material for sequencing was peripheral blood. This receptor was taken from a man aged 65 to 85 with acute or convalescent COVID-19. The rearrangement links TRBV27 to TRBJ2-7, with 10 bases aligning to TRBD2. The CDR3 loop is CASSPLAGVFYEQYF. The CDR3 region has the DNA TGTGCCAGCAGCCCCCTAGCGGGAGTGTTTTACGAGCAGTACTTC.